This entry is about one T cell receptor beta chain. Its antigen is not identified. This sample was taken from a study of identical twins. With template switching, a universal primer site was added, and the cDNA carried unique molecular identifiers. MiXCR, run by TCRdb on the 5' RACE reads, gives a single entry per CDR3 protein. Of some 270,000 distinct CDR3 sequences listed, about 8.3% were seen once; the top ten hold 3% to 3.5%. Looked up from germline, CDR1 is MNHNS and CDR2 is SASEGT. The CDR3 is 14 residues long. V shed 6 bases and J shed 4 bases, with 16 bases lying between them. The study, taken as a whole, reports: Shared out-of-frame alpha sequences (those common to twins) showed excess low generation probability. Twin sharing of out-of-frame TCR alpha was underestimated by models in monozygotic pairs.

In every case, the donor was a healthy Caucasian. Another study also made use of these data, one on yellow fever vaccine responses in identical twins.

V gene TRBV6-1 combines with J gene TRBJ2-7, with unresolved D. The specimen was CD8+ T cells sorted from blood. This receptor was obtained from a woman aged 18-29 years in good health. The CDR3 spells CASSQTDYPYEQYF. DNA for the CDR3: TGTGCCAGCAGCCAAACAGATTATCCTTACGAGCAGTACTTC.